Below, 31 T cell receptor beta chains from the same sample are listed, as sequenced in a study of T cell responses to AZD1222 COVID-19 vaccine. Method: immunoSEQ multiplex PCR; TCRdb's copy keeps in-frame clones and lacks some. The sample includes roughly 140,000 clones, approximately 90% seen only once; the top ten take less than 3.5%. Sequencing used peripheral blood, obtained 28 days after the second AZD1222 dose. These receptor sequences come from an adult who received the AZD1222 COVID-19 vaccine.

The chain is built from TRBV5-8 and TRBJ2-4; D is ambiguous. Trimming cost V 4 bases and J 5 bases, with 10 bases left between them. CDR3 size: 13 residues. Germline V gene lookup returns CDR1 SGHTS and CDR2 YDEGEE. The CDR3 bases are TGTGCCAGCAGCACCGCGGTCCAAAACATTCAGTACTTC. Residues: CASSTAVQNIQYF.

V usage is TRBV6-4 and J usage is TRBJ2-1, with 7 nucleotides matching TRBD1. Germline V gene sequence: CDR1 MRHNA, CDR2 SNTAGT. V was pared by 6 bases and J by 2 bases, with 10 bases of the junction left unmatched. The CDR3 is 16 residues long. Here the CDR3 reads CASSDRVGTPYNEQFF. The DNA for the CDR3 is TGTGCCAGCAGCGACAGGGTCGGGACCCCCTACAATGAGCAGTTCTTC.

The V gene is TRBV6-5, the J gene TRBJ2-7; TRBD1 matches 9 bases. The germline V gene encodes CDR1 MNHEY and CDR2 SVGAGI. J lost 2 bases, V lost 2 bases, and 7 bases had no gene match. This CDR3 comprises 16 residues. DNA for the CDR3: TGTGCCAGCAGTTACCGCCTGGGACAGGGAACCTACGAGCAGTACTTC. It specifies CASSYRLGQGTYEQYF.

The rearrangement uses TRBV28 and TRBJ2-7, with D tentatively TRBD1 (6 bases). In germline, CDR1 is MDHEN, CDR2 SYDVKM. The CDR3 runs 13 residues. V lost 6 bases, J lost 1 base, and 10 bases lay in between. In DNA form, the CDR3 reads TGTGCCAGCAGCCCCGGACAGTCCTACGAGCAGTACTTC. Translation: CASSPGQSYEQYF.

The chain recombines TRBV5-1 with TRBJ1-3; D unresolved. CDR1 is SGHRS, CDR2 YFSETQ, per germline. CDR3 length equals 16 residues. Between the trimmed V and J ends, which lost 4 bases and 4 bases, there was a span of 18 bases. CDR3 DNA sequence: TGCGCCAGCAGCACCGGCATGGGCGGCCTCGGAAACACCATATATTTT. Translation gives CASSTGMGGLGNTIYF.

V usage is TRBV6-5 and J usage is TRBJ2-7; maybe TRBD1 (6 bases). The CDR3 is made up of 15 amino acids. Germline-derived CDR1 and CDR2 are MNHEY and SVGAGI. The V and J ends lost 5 bases and 2 bases respectively, with 16 bases between them. In DNA form, the CDR3 reads TGTGCCAGCAGTCGCTCCCCCACAGGGACCTACGAGCAGTACTTC. Translating it yields CASSRSPTGTYEQYF.

This clone came up a few times. The identical CDR3 is also encoded by other nucleotide sequences in the sample. The V and J genes are TRBV5-4 and TRBJ2-7; D gene uncertain. The CDR3 is made up of 12 amino acids. Germline loops: CDR1 SGHNT, CDR2 YYREEE (reference sequence). Trimming shortened V by 3 bases and J by 0 bases, and 4 bases separated the two germline ends. CDR3 sequence (DNA): TGTGCCAGCAGCTCGAGCTCCTACGAGCAGTACTTC. Translated, it gives CASSSSSYEQYF.

In this sample, this clone turned up once. J is TRBJ1-1 and V is TRBV30; no clear D gene. Germline CDR1 reads GTSNPN; CDR2 reads SVGIG (reference sequence). The CDR3 totals 12 residues. Trimming pared 2 bases from V and 1 base from J, leaving 5 bases between. For the CDR3, the DNA is TGTGCCTGGAGTCGGGAGAACACTGAAGCTTTCTTT. Residues: CAWSRENTEAFF. Full variable domain (rest looked up from reference TRBV30 and TRBJ1-1): SQTIHQWPATLVQPVGSPLSLECTVEGTSNPNLYWYRQAAGRGLQLLFYSVGIGQISSEVPQNLSASRPQDRQFILSSKKLLLSDSGFYLCAWSRENTEAFFGQGTRLTVV.

This clone was recorded once. The chain uses TRBV7-2 and TRBJ1-2; D not resolved. Germline CDR1 and CDR2: SGHTA and FQGNSA. V lost 1 base and J 2 bases, leaving 11 bases between the germline ends. The CDR3 runs to 15 residues. CDR3 DNA sequence: TGTGCCAGCAGCTTAGGGGGTCGGCGGAACTATGGCTACACCTTC. This translates into CASSLGGRRNYGYTF.

This chain uses TRBV11-2 with TRBJ1-3; a possible D gene is TRBD1 (6 bases). With 5 bases removed from V and 0 bases from J, the gap between germline ends came to 17 bases. CDR3 length equals 17 residues. Germline CDR1 and CDR2: SGHAT and FQNNGV. The CDR3 DNA reads as TGTGCCAGCAGCCCGCGACAGGTCTTGAACTCTGGAAACACCATATATTTT. Amino acid sequence: CASSPRQVLNSGNTIYF.

The rearrangement links TRBV13 to TRBJ1-1, with D unclear. Looked up from germline, CDR1 is PRHDT and CDR2 is FYEKMQ (reference sequence). With 7 bases removed from V and 0 bases from J, the gap between germline ends came to 15 bases. The CDR3 is 15 amino acids. The CDR3 protein is CASTEGHNMNTEAFF. The DNA for the CDR3 is TGTGCCAGCACCGAGGGTCACAACATGAACACTGAAGCTTTCTTT.

The V and J genes are TRBV28 and TRBJ1-2; D is uncertain. The germline V gene has CDR1 MDHEN and CDR2 SYDVKM. V gave up 5 bases and J gave up 0 bases, with 4 bases separating them. The CDR3 loop spans 12 amino acids. The DNA of the CDR3 is TGTGCCAGCAGTACCACTAACTATGGCTACACCTTC. Protein sequence: CASSTTNYGYTF.

The chain carries TRBV30 and TRBJ1-1; D uncertain. This CDR3 spans 13 amino acids. The V gene lost 1 base and the J gene lost 10 bases, with 16 bases spanning the gap. CDR1 is GTSNPN, CDR2 SVGIG, per germline (reference sequence). CDR3 nucleotides: TGTGCCTGGAGTGAGGCAGGCCCCGCGCGAGCTTTCTTT. Amino acids: CAWSEAGPARAFF.

This clone is a singleton in its sample. The CDR3 protein is CASSSRGETQYF. The CDR3 region has the DNA TGTGCCAGCAGTTCGCGCGGGGAGACCCAGTACTTC. The chain couples TRBV12-3 or TRBV12-4 to TRBJ2-5; the D gene is possibly TRBD2 (5 bases). The length of the CDR3 is 12 residues. V was trimmed by 4 bases and J by 5 bases, leaving 8 bases between them.

J is TRBJ2-3 and V is TRBV20-1, with TRBD2 identical over 8 bases. V lost 3 bases and J lost 0; bases outside the gene matches: 14. Germline CDR1 DFQATT, CDR2 SNEGSKA (reference sequence). The CDR3 covers 18 residues. CDR3 loop: CSASVSAGGPVSTDTQYF. CDR3 DNA: TGCAGTGCTAGTGTCTCCGCGGGAGGCCCAGTAAGCACAGATACGCAGTATTTT.

This rearrangement joins TRBV7-9 to TRBJ2-1, with D possibly matching TRBD1 (6 bases). The ends were cut back, 4 bases at V and 0 bases at J, with 10 bases in the middle. The CDR3 consists of 15 residues. Germline CDR1 reads SEHNR; CDR2 reads FQNEAQ (reference sequence). CDR3 sequence: CASSSQGFSYNEQFF. The CDR3 coding sequence is TGTGCCAGCAGCTCACAGGGTTTCTCCTACAATGAGCAGTTCTTC.

This clone was counted a few times. The rearrangement links TRBV2 to TRBJ2-3; the match to TRBD2 covers 13 bases. Germline CDR1 SNHLY, CDR2 FYNNEI. CDR3 length: 17 residues. Unmatched junction bases numbered 6, after V lost 2 bases and J lost 4 bases. CDR3 in amino acids: CASSESRTSGSSDTQYF. The CDR3 nucleotides are TGTGCCAGCAGTGAAAGTCGGACTAGCGGGAGCTCAGATACGCAGTATTTT. The variable domain in full, with the rest retrieved from reference TRBV2 and TRBJ2-3, is EPEVTQTPSHQVTQMGQEVILRCVPISNHLYFYWYRQILGQKVEFLVSFYNNEISEKSEIFDDQFSVERPDGSNFTLKIRSTKLEDSAMYFCASSESRTSGSSDTQYFGPGTRLTVL.

The chain recombines TRBV24-1 with TRBJ2-5; tentatively, D is TRBD1 or TRBD2 (5 bases each). The germline V gene has CDR1 KGHDR and CDR2 SFDVKD. V was trimmed by 4 bases and J by 5 bases, leaving 19 bases between them. This CDR3 region has 16 residues. CDR3 bases: TGTGCCACCAGTGACCCCAGGGTAGGGACGTGGGAGACCCAGTACTTC. It translates to CATSDPRVGTWETQYF.

The rearrangement links TRBV19 to TRBJ1-2, with TRBD1 identical over 8 bases. CDR1 is LNHDA, CDR2 SQIVND, per germline (reference sequence). V lost 7 bases to trimming and J lost 0 bases; unmatched junction nucleotides: 4. The CDR3 loop spans 14 amino acids. The CDR3 loop reads CASTRTGTNYGYTF. CDR3 DNA sequence: TGTGCCAGTACTCGGACAGGGACTAACTATGGCTACACCTTC.

This clone was detected only once. The rearrangement uses TRBV3-1 (or the pseudogene TRBV3-2) and TRBJ2-1; the match to TRBD1 covers 7 bases. This CDR3 contains 12 residues. V lost 4 bases and J lost 12; bases outside the gene matches: 6. Germline V gene sequence: CDR1 LGHDT, CDR2 YNNKEL (reference sequence). The CDR3 sequence: CASSLSGDRQFF. Here the CDR3 DNA reads TGTGCCAGCAGCCTTTCAGGGGACAGGCAGTTCTTC.

This clone was picked up one time. The chain links TRBV7-8 to TRBJ2-1; TRBD2 aligns across 11 bases. The CDR3 contains 15 residues. In germline, CDR1 is SGHVS, CDR2 FQNEAQ. The V segment lost 5 bases and the J segment 7 bases; nucleotides outside the gene matches: 7. The CDR3 sequence: CASSLTSGSTNEQFF. The CDR3 DNA sequence: TGTGCCAGCAGCCTCACTAGCGGGAGTACAAATGAGCAGTTCTTC.

The chain has TRBV2 and TRBJ2-1, with D maybe TRBD2 (6 bases). The length of the CDR3 is 14 residues. Germline CDR1 reads SNHLY; CDR2 reads FYNNEI. The V end was cut by 6 bases, the J end by 9 bases, with 18 bases between. The CDR3 region is CASRAGTDWGEQFF. Written as DNA, the CDR3 is TGTGCCAGCAGAGCCGGGACTGATTGGGGTGAGCAGTTCTTC.

This clone has just one count. The chain recombines TRBV4-1 with TRBJ1-5, with a possible D match to TRBD1 (5 bases). The germline V gene encodes CDR1 MGHRA and CDR2 YSYEKL. Trimming pared 6 bases from V and 10 bases from J, leaving 25 bases between. The CDR3 runs 16 residues. Here the CDR3 reads CASSPSLQDTGGPQHF. In DNA form, the CDR3 reads TGCGCCAGCAGTCCCTCACTACAGGACACGGGGGGACCCCAGCATTTT.

The V call is TRBV18, the J call TRBJ2-7; D call uncertain. With 3 bases removed from V and 6 bases from J, the gap between germline ends came to 18 bases. The V gene's germline CDR1 is KGHSH and CDR2 LQKENI. The CDR3 totals 15 residues. CDR3 sequence reads: CASSPVGARISEQYF. The CDR3 DNA follows: TGTGCCAGCTCACCGGTAGGAGCCCGTATAAGCGAGCAGTACTTC.

The chain recombines TRBV10-2 with TRBJ2-7, with D perhaps matching TRBD1 (6 bases). The V end was cut by 0 bases, the J end by 5 bases, with 20 bases between. Germline loops: CDR1 WSHSY, CDR2 SAAADI. There are 17 residues in the CDR3. CDR3 DNA: TGCGCCAGCAGTGAGTCCCTCGGACAGCCTACGTTCCACGAGCAGTACTTC. It yields the protein CASSESLGQPTFHEQYF.

Worth noting for this clone: This specimen includes other DNA sequences encoding the same CDR3. The genes are TRBV15 and TRBJ1-5, with D unclear. The CDR3 extends over 15 amino acids. Germline V gene data show CDR1 as LNHNV and CDR2 as YYDKDF (reference sequence). V gave up 0 bases and J gave up 3 bases, with 9 bases separating them. The CDR3 here is CATSRDPGYNQPQHF. The CDR3 bases are TGTGCCACCAGCAGAGATCCGGGGTACAATCAGCCCCAGCATTTT.

This chain uses TRBV30 with TRBJ1-5; perhaps TRBD1 as D (6 bases). Germline V gene lookup returns CDR1 GTSNPN and CDR2 SVGIG (reference sequence). With 3 bases removed from V and 7 bases from J, the gap between germline ends came to 16 bases. The CDR3 totals 14 residues. CDR3: CAWSERGIVQPQHF. CDR3 nucleotides: TGTGCCTGGAGCGAGAGGGGGATCGTACAGCCCCAGCATTTT.

This chain uses TRBV9 with TRBJ2-7; D is ambiguous. Trimming shortened V by 0 bases and J by 2 bases, and 6 bases separated the two germline ends. The CDR3 contains 13 residues. CDR1 SGDLS and CDR2 YYNGEE come from the germline V gene. The CDR3 DNA reads as TGTGCCAGCAGCGTAGGGACCACCTACGAGCAGTACTTC. Encoded protein: CASSVGTTYEQYF.

The V and J genes are TRBV7-6 and TRBJ2-3; TRBD1 is a possible D gene (5 bases). Per germline, CDR1 SGHVS and CDR2 FNYEAQ. There are 15 residues in the CDR3. Trimming shortened V by 5 bases and J by 3 bases, and 15 bases separated the two germline ends. The CDR3 coding sequence is TGTGCCAGCAGCCCGCGACAGTTTTCTACAGATACGCAGTATTTT. Translated, it gives CASSPRQFSTDTQYF. Full variable domain (remainder filled in from reference TRBV7-6 and TRBJ2-3): GAGVSQSPRYKVTKRGQDVALRCDPISGHVSLYWYRQALGQGPEFLTYFNYEAQQDKSGLPNDRFSAERPEGSISTLTIQRTEQRDSAMYRCASSPRQFSTDTQYFGPGTRLTVL.

Turning to this clone: Compared with germline, one end of the junction differs, possibly owing to a read error. The rearrangement joins TRBV12-3 or TRBV12-4 to TRBJ2-3; 10 bases fit TRBD2. The CDR3 loop spans 13 amino acids. CDR3 nucleotide sequence: TGTGCCAGCAGTTTAGCCGAGACTAGCGGGCCCGATTTT. Translating gives CASSLAETSGPDF.

The chain carries TRBV27 and TRBJ2-2; no reliable D call. The CDR3 extends over 13 amino acids. Between the trimmed V and J ends, which lost 3 bases and 6 bases, there was a span of 8 bases. Germline values: CDR1 MNHEY, CDR2 SMNVEV (reference sequence). CDR3 loop: CASSFGASGELFF. For the CDR3, the DNA is TGTGCCAGCAGTTTTGGAGCCTCCGGGGAGCTGTTTTTT.